The present entry profiles one T cell receptor beta chain with its context. Its antigen specificity is not known. No much larger clone is present one base from it, and per-base qualities are unavailable. The V end gives up 3 bases and the J end 12 bases, leaving 8 bases in the junction not matched to a gene. CDR1 and CDR2 were assigned from the germline V gene as MGHDK and SYGVNS. There are 15 amino acids in the CDR3, from cysteine to phenylalanine inclusive. The read is trimmed to its CDR3 DNA, 45 bases read in frame from base 1. The method behind the library was the immunoSEQ multiplex PCR assay. A mixture of 60 forward primers for TCR Vbeta segments and 13 reverse primers for TCR Jbeta segments was used in the multiplex PCR. The CDR3 region of rearranged TCR beta genes was amplified from genomic DNA by a multiplex PCR assay. The Illumina HiSeq System was used to sequence the amplified TCR beta libraries as 87-base-pair reads. In the authors' own workflow: A later analysis counted about 76 million unique TCR beta chains across the 690 or so repertoires, and approximately 11 million of these chains were shared by at least two donors. A nearest-neighbor algorithm error-corrected the raw reads and collapsed the reads into unique sequences, merging closely related sequences to remove PCR and sequencing errors. CDR3 sequences were aligned to IMGT reference sequences to assign V, D and J gene segments. For a sequence to be retained, a match of at least six nucleotides to both a V gene segment and a J gene segment was required. A rearrangement counted as productive if the CDR3 had no stop codons and remained in frame with V and J, and every other rearrangement counted as non-productive. Following IMGT convention, CDR3 was defined as the stretch from the second conserved V-encoded cysteine up to the conserved J-encoded phenylalanine. Sequences without an unambiguous match to a single V gene segment were excluded from the earlier analysis of about 600 of the donors. An earlier analysis of fewer than 750 of the donors called V segments functional above 56.7% productive rearrangements and segregating when the between-donor standard deviation exceeded 5%. A statistical classification framework was built for diagnosing cytomegalovirus status from the catalog of TCR beta chain sequences. In a later analysis, V and J genes were assigned by comparing TCR nucleotide sequences against IMGT/GENE-DB human TR gene sequences. In a later analysis, CDR3 sequences and most-parsimonious VDJ recombination scenarios were assigned using the TCRdist pipeline. In a later analysis, each TCR beta chain was defined by its CDR3 amino acid sequence together with its V-gene family, and reads without a unique V-gene family were excluded. To address suspected cross-contamination and a sequencing artifact, a later analysis removed 450 to 700 highly shared, low-generation-probability nucleotide sequences. A later analysis calculated a clonal expansion index for each public chain from normalized within-repertoire ranks of inferred template counts. In a later analysis, generation probabilities were computed using a VDJ recombination model fitted to out-of-frame rearrangements, and the results were checked against IGoR. In a later analysis, hypergeometric tests were used to score TCR-TCR, TCR-HLA and TCR-CMV co-occurrence, with a repertoire-size bias correction applied to TCR pairs. A later analysis estimated false discovery rates by permuting HLA or CMV assignments 20 times. In a later analysis, co-occurring TCRs were grouped using DBSCAN, with TCRdist sequence similarity added in when clustering inside HLA-allele-positive subsets. Co-occurrence clustering excluded repertoires with fewer than 30,000 or more than 120,000 public chains, plus five with anomalous nucleotide sharing. TCRdb took over this immuneACCESS table, retaining in-frame rearrangements with V and J assigned. Such tables are incomplete; in checked studies, under half of the missing clones stem from an unresolved V gene, and the remainder is unexplained. V, J and clone size reflect that table, while D and trimming were determined from the DNA. For this sample there are more than 95,000 clones; over 70% appear just once. Clones ranked in the top ten supply 1% to 1.5% of the sample.

The sample originates from a study of cytomegalovirus exposure and HLA in healthy donors (dated by TCRdb to about 2017). Regarding the research as a whole: According to an earlier analysis of 550 to 700 of the donors, about 190 million T cells yielded over 90 million unique TCR beta sequences and more than 250 Gb of sequence data. An early release covering just under 650 HLA-typed donors comprised 300 to 350 gigabases of sequencing data and approximately 80 million unique TCR sequences. Of the approximately 400 genotyped donors, over 70% fell in the genetic ancestry cluster associated with self-reported Caucasian donors. The aim of the study was to test whether cataloging public T cell receptors could identify signatures of past pathogen exposure. The study used immunosequencing to profile the T cell repertoires of approximately 640 subjects and linked those repertoires to cytomegalovirus serostatus. Along with the 666-subject first cohort, a separate validation cohort of over a hundred different subjects was used. To predict cytomegalovirus infection status, the study combined high-throughput TCR immunosequencing, statistical association of individual TCRs with disease status, and machine learning. In a later analysis, previously published TCR beta repertoires from some 640 donors were re-analyzed and high-resolution HLA genotyping was added so that TCR occurrence patterns could be studied. In the later analysis, no new phenotypic data were used to find candidate immune exposures; instead, reliance was placed on TCR beta sequences and their occurrence across donors. An earlier analysis of 587 of the donors applied high-throughput TCR beta sequencing to assess whether each TCR beta V gene segment acted as functional or pseudogenic. Donor age, sex, ethnicity and CMV serostatus were compiled alongside the repertoire data. A later genetic analysis used genome-wide SNP genotypes for about 60% of the roughly 700 donors, treating that subset as a discovery cohort. Every repertoire in the discovery cohort had been generated on one and the same sequencing platform. HLA typing covered class I and class II loci at four-digit resolution. The number of typed donors differed by locus: about 620-640 for A, B, C, DRB1 and DQB1; some 500 for DQA1; around 580 for DPA1; and 400 to 480 for DPB1. Several DR-DQ haplotypes were handled as single units for association and clustering because linkage in the cohort was strong. Among roughly 370 genotyped donors of the cohort, an average of approximately 230,000 unique TCR beta nucleotide sequences were sequenced per donor, 15% to 20% of them non-productive. Study-wide conclusions, independent of this receptor: A later analysis reported that several top co-occurrence clusters appeared linked to parvovirus B19, influenza, CMV and Epstein-Barr virus. Sequencing depth was assumed to be roughly uniform across donors in the presence/absence analyses, though that assumption may not hold. In a later genetic analysis, a missense DCLRE1C variant was associated with V-gene and J-gene trimming of TCR beta chains, and the association was replicated in an independent cohort. Because some donors lacked HLA typing at each locus, the association tests relied only on the typed subset. The 87-base-pair reads could not distinguish some IMGT-functional V segments, including TRBV6-2 and TRBV6-3, so those segments were excluded. In a later genetic analysis, fewer N-insertions in productive TCRs were reported among donors in an Asian-associated ancestry cluster than the roughly 640-donor mean. Compared with equally common non-associated chains, HLA-associated TCR beta chains in a later analysis were more clonally expanded and had lower generation probabilities. Most TCR sequences were observed very rarely across donors, whereas some public TCRs were present in many individuals. Assigning TCR associations to individual alleles was difficult when HLA alleles, especially DR and DQ, strongly co-occurred. This cohort had only TCR beta chains sequenced, and the lack of alpha or paired-chain data limited which features could be detected. The earlier analysis of a few hundred of the donors excluded some 16 rarely observed V segments, including chromosome 9 orphons, because counts were too low. For the cohort, immune exposure information was limited to CMV serostatus. Broadly in line with IMGT annotations, most TCR beta V segments showed up in productive rearrangements about 87% or about 30% of the time in an earlier analysis of around 600 of the donors. A later analysis found that most CMV-associated TCR beta chains appeared HLA-restricted, with HLA associations seemingly driven largely by CMV exposure. Correlated functional status among segregating V segments might be attributable to linkage disequilibrium, but an unknown experimental factor could not be ruled out. In a later analysis, TCR association rates were found to vary across HLA loci, with the most associated TCRs seen for DRB1 alleles and the fewest for HLA-C alleles. The study listed over 150 TCR beta chains as associated with cytomegalovirus. A later analysis associated about 16,000 TCR beta sequences with specific HLA alleles at a false discovery rate of 0.05. The authors suggested that the approach could potentially be generalized to other disease states and immunological phenotypes. The sequencing pipeline was judged likely to have produced a cluster of highly shared sequence variants as a technical artifact. In vitro tests confirmed that three of the cytomegalovirus-associated TCR beta chains recognize cytomegalovirus antigens. The classifier was reported to diagnose cytomegalovirus status with high specificity and sensitivity in both the original cohort and the validation cohort. A further reported finding was that TCR beta sequences accurately predicted the HLA-A and HLA-B alleles for most subjects in the first cohort.

The cohort comprised several hundred healthy bone marrow donors. All cohort members were sampled while nominally healthy, although unrecorded immune exposures were likely present. The donor tested CMV seronegative and was one of the 352 seronegative cohort members. A peripheral blood sample was collected from each donor, and TCR beta sequencing was performed on peripheral blood mononuclear cells. The Qiagen DNeasy Blood Extraction Kit was used to extract genomic DNA from the blood cell samples. This TCR was sampled from a female donor in good health and CMV-seronegative. The sample consisted of PBMCs. Recombination joined TRBV25-1 with TRBJ1-6, with 10 junctional bases fitting TRBD1. The DNA is as follows: TGTGCCAGCAGTGACTCGGGACAGGGGCTTCTACCCCTCCACTTT. Its amino acids are CASSDSGQGLLPLHF.